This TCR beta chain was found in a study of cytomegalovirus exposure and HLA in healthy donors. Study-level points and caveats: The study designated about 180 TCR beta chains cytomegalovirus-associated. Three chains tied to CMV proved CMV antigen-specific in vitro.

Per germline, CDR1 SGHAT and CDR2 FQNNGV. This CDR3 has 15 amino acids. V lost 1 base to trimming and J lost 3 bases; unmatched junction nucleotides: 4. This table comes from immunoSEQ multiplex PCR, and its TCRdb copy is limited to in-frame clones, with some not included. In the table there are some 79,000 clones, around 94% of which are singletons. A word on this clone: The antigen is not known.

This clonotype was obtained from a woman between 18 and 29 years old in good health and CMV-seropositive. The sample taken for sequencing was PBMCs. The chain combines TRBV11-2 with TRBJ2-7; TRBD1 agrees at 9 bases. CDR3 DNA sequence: TGTGCCAGCAGCTTAGCGGGGACAGGGTACTACGAGCAGTACTTC. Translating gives CASSLAGTGYYEQYF.